This T cell receptor (beta chain) originates from a study of cytomegalovirus exposure and HLA in healthy donors. Sequencing was performed with immunoSEQ multiplex PCR; in TCRdb, only in-frame clones are kept and a portion is missing. The data contain roughly 120,000 clones, 90% to 95% of them seen just once; the ten biggest clones take up over 1%. The CDR3 is 15 amino acids. CDR1 and CDR2 (germline): ENHRY, SYGVKD. Losses at the gene ends were 8 bases for V and 4 bases for J; bases not matched to a gene: 11. The study drew the donors from its roughly 120-subject validation cohort, separate from the approximately 690-subject first cohort.

The sequence came from a woman under 30 in good health and CMV-seronegative. The chain links TRBV10-3 to TRBJ1-2; TRBD1 matches 9 bases. The specimen was PBMCs. DNA of the CDR3: TGTGCCATCGGGGAACAGGGGGCGTTTGGCTATGGCTACACCTTC. It yields the protein CAIGEQGAFGYGYTF.